This TCR beta chain comes out of a study of T cell responses to AZD1222 COVID-19 vaccine. Broader study findings: Females outnumbered males among donors, who were mostly white British; clonal diversity was possibly underestimated.

As regards this clone: Its target is not known.

The table came from immunoSEQ multiplex PCR; TCRdb's copy has only in-frame clones and leaves some out. Here the sample spans about 85,000 clones, 88% being singletons. V was shortened by 3 bases and J by 8 bases, with 10 bases between the two germline ends. This CDR3 contains 12 residues. The V gene's germline CDR1 is SEHNR and CDR2 FQNEAQ (reference sequence). This chain joins TRBV7-9 and TRBJ1-2; the D gene is possibly TRBD1 (6 bases). The sequence came from an adult in good health. The sample in question was peripheral blood, obtained on day 0 of AZD1222 vaccination. CDR3 DNA: TGTGCCAGCAGCTTGAACGGGGGCGGCTACACCTTC. Translated: CASSLNGGGYTF.